Below are 25 T cell receptor beta chains sequenced from a single sample in a study of T cells in Graves' hyperthyroidism and ophthalmopathy. Authors of the study amplified TCR beta CDR3 regions from RNA transcripts. Using the HTBI primer set, a first-round RT-PCR was run on the TCR CDR3. Each CDR3 protein is one row after TCRdb ran MiXCR on the multiplex PCR reads. The sample has 600,000 or so distinct CDR3 sequences; 15% to 20% are singletons. Specimen: blood. The receptors were gathered from a woman in her twenties or thirties with Graves' hyperthyroidism.

This clonotype was seen a few times. The J gene is TRBJ2-1, the V gene TRBV11-3, with D unresolved. This CDR3 has 12 residues. Deletions cut 3 bases from V and 9 bases from J, with 9 bases between. CDR1 SGHNT and CDR2 YENEEA come from the germline V gene. The CDR3 coding sequence is TGTGCCAGCAGCTTCGCCTCCAGTGAGCAGTTCTTC. The encoded protein is CASSFASSEQFF.

The V gene is TRBV20-1, the J gene TRBJ2-3; possibly TRBD2 for D (6 bases). The CDR3 totals 14 residues. Trimming pared 4 bases from V and 1 base from J, leaving 12 bases between. In germline, CDR1 is DFQATT, CDR2 SNEGSKA (reference sequence). CDR3 in DNA: TGCAGTGCTATGAGGGACTCCCGCACAGATACGCAGTATTTT. Its translation: CSAMRDSRTDTQYF.

This clonotype came up a few times. The V and J genes are TRBV2 and TRBJ2-7; 8 bases are shared with TRBD2. The germline CDR1 and CDR2 sequences are SNHLY and FYNNEI. The CDR3 contains 13 residues. Trimming cost V 10 bases and J 0 bases; bases outside gene matches: 5. The CDR3 spells CAISGGYSYEQYF. The CDR3 DNA sequence: TGTGCCATCTCGGGGGGGTACTCCTACGAGCAGTACTTC.

Of note for this clonotype: At one boundary the junction diverges from the germline segment, which might be a read error. The chain joins TRBV12-3 or TRBV12-4 to TRBJ2-3; 8 nucleotides align to TRBD1. The CDR3 runs to 14 residues. The CDR3 here is CANSLRQGSDTKYF. CDR3 coding DNA: TGTGCCAACAGTTTACGACAGGGGTCAGATACGAAGTATTTT.

As concerns this clonotype: This sequence may be a read error, since a much larger clone differs from it by one base. The CDR3: CASRGQVSYEQFF. In DNA form, the CDR3 reads TGTGCCAGCAGGGGACAGGTCTCCTACGAGCAGTTCTTC. This chain links TRBV12-3 or TRBV12-4 with TRBJ2-7, with 8 bases fitting TRBD1. The end of the DNA fits TRBJ2-1 better, so the J call may be wrong. This CDR3 has 13 amino acids.

The rearrangement links TRBV28 to TRBJ1-4; D unresolved. The CDR3 extends over 11 amino acids. Germline CDR1 reads MDHEN; CDR2 reads SYDVKM. V dropped 7 bases and J dropped 8 bases, with 8 bases sitting between them. The CDR3 DNA reads as TGTGCCAGCACCCTAGGGGAAAAACTGTTTTTT. Residues: CASTLGEKLFF.

This chain connects TRBV27 to TRBJ2-2; D might be TRBD1 (6 bases). CDR3 length: 14 residues. Germline lookup yields CDR1 MNHEY and CDR2 SMNVEV (reference sequence). V lost 8 bases, J lost 6 bases, and 16 bases lay in between. The CDR3 is CASSIGGVSGELFF. The DNA of the CDR3 is TGTGCCAGCTCCATAGGGGGTGTGTCCGGGGAGCTGTTTTTT.

The table lists this clonotype with many counts. J is TRBJ1-1 and V is TRBV24-1; TRBD1 aligns across 7 bases. V lost 5 bases and J lost 2; bases outside the gene matches: 4. The CDR3 length is 14 residues. Per the germline V gene, CDR1 is KGHDR and CDR2 is SFDVKD. In DNA form, the CDR3 reads TGTGCCACCAGTGCCCAGGGGGGCAACACTGAAGCTTTCTTT. It specifies CATSAQGGNTEAFF.

In its sample, this clonotype was seen a few times. The V call is TRBV12-3 or TRBV12-4, the J call TRBJ1-1; 8 positions match TRBD1. After removal of 5 bases from V and 2 bases from J, the junction contained 7 bases not matched to a gene. The CDR3 is 15 amino acids. The CDR3 here is CASSTWTGFNTEAFF. The CDR3 bases are TGTGCCAGCAGTACCTGGACAGGGTTTAACACTGAAGCTTTCTTT.

This clonotype has a count of ten or more. The V and J genes are TRBV6-2 or TRBV6-3 and TRBJ1-5; 8 bases map to TRBD1. The ends lost 7 bases at V and 7 bases at J; junction bases unmatched: 6. Looked up from germline, CDR1 is MNHEY and CDR2 is SVGEGT. The CDR3 contains 13 residues. Here the CDR3 reads CASIDRGGQPQHF. CDR3 in DNA: TGTGCCAGCATCGACAGGGGAGGACAGCCCCAGCATTTT.

This clonotype was detected only a few times. CDR3 DNA: TGCAGCGTTCTAAACACAATGGGATACGAGCAGTACTTC. It yields the protein CSVLNTMGYEQYF. The J gene is TRBJ2-7, the V gene TRBV29-1; no definite D call. Deletions cut 5 bases from V and 4 bases from J, with 15 bases between. Germline V gene lookup returns CDR1 SQVTM and CDR2 ANQGSEA. The CDR3 is 13 residues long.

There are many counts of this clonotype. V gene TRBV28 combines with J gene TRBJ2-1; 10 positions agree with TRBD2. This CDR3 region has 14 residues. The germline gives CDR1 MDHEN, CDR2 SYDVKM. V shed 10 bases, J shed 7 bases, and the junction held 10 bases outside the gene matches. For the CDR3, the DNA is TGTGCCACCCTCCACCGACTAGCGGGTAATGAGCAGTTCTTC. It yields the protein CATLHRLAGNEQFF.

This clonotype showed up just a few times. The chain is built from TRBV12-3 or TRBV12-4 and TRBJ2-7; TRBD1 or TRBD2 may be the D gene (5 bases each). The V gene lost 7 bases and the J gene lost 1 base, with 17 bases spanning the gap. The CDR3 contains 15 residues. The CDR3 reads CASTRSGAGSYEQYF. CDR3 bases: TGTGCCAGCACCCGTTCCGGGGCCGGTTCCTACGAGCAGTACTTC.

This clonotype was seen a few times. The chain is built from TRBV20-1 and TRBJ2-2; the D gene is possibly TRBD2 (5 bases). The germline gives CDR1 DFQATT, CDR2 SNEGSKA (reference sequence). V was cut by 2 bases and J by 1 base, with 17 bases left in between. This CDR3 region has 17 residues. CDR3 coding DNA: TGCAGTGCTAGACCGTCCCTAACTGCGGGGAACACCGGGGAGCTGTTTTTT. This encodes CSARPSLTAGNTGELFF.

This clonotype was seen ten or more times. The chain employs TRBV20-1 and TRBJ2-1, with 8 bases fitting TRBD2. This CDR3 has 14 residues. CDR1 is DFQATT and CDR2 is SNEGSKA in the germline V gene (reference sequence). V shed 6 bases and J 5 bases; nucleotides not matched to a gene: 9. DNA for the CDR3: TGCAGTGCGCAGCGGGGGAGGGGCCACAATGAGCAGTTCTTC. Amino acids: CSAQRGRGHNEQFF.

This clonotype came up many times. The J gene is TRBJ1-5, the V gene TRBV6-2 or TRBV6-3; maybe TRBD1 (6 bases). The CDR3 contains 15 residues. The V end lost 2 bases, the J end lost 6 bases, and 14 bases lay between the germline ends. The germline V gene has CDR1 MNHEY and CDR2 SVGEGT. The CDR3 region is CASSYGWGASQPQHF. The CDR3 bases are TGTGCCAGCAGTTACGGGTGGGGGGCTAGTCAGCCCCAGCATTTT.

Many counts were recorded for this clonotype. The J gene is TRBJ2-1, the V gene TRBV20-1, with TRBD2 matching 10 bases. The CDR3 is 14 residues long. The V and J ends lost 5 bases and 6 bases, in that order; junction bases with no gene match: 7. The V gene's germline CDR1 is DFQATT and CDR2 SNEGSKA (reference sequence). Here the CDR3 DNA reads TGCAGTGCTCAACGACTAGCGGGTGTCAATGAGCAGTTCTTC. This sequence encodes CSAQRLAGVNEQFF.

This clonotype was counted only a few times. The rearrangement links TRBV19 to TRBJ2-1, with D unclear. This CDR3 is built from 13 residues. V lost 6 bases and J 2 bases, leaving 8 bases between the germline ends. CDR1 is LNHDA and CDR2 is SQIVND in the germline V gene (reference sequence). CDR3 in amino acids: CASSGKPYNEQFF. The DNA for the CDR3 is TGTGCCAGTAGCGGCAAGCCCTACAATGAGCAGTTCTTC. The entire variable domain, with the rest obtained from reference TRBV19 and TRBJ2-1, is as follows: DGGITQSPKYLFRKEGQNVTLSCEQNLNHDAMYWYRQDPGQGLRLIYYSQIVNDFQKGDIAEGYSVSREKKESFPLTVTSAQKNPTAFYLCASSGKPYNEQFFGPGTRLTVL.

This clonotype was found many times. This chain links TRBV20-1 with TRBJ2-5; TRBD1 might be the D (6 bases). Trimming left V 8 bases short and J 4 bases short, with 14 bases between. The CDR3 loop spans 12 amino acids. From germline, CDR1 is DFQATT and CDR2 SNEGSKA (reference sequence). The CDR3 coding sequence is TGCAGTCCTACAGGGTCGCCAGAGACCCAGTACTTC. It codes for CSPTGSPETQYF.

This clonotype showed up just a few times. V is TRBV28 and J is TRBJ2-7, with D perhaps given as TRBD1 or TRBD2 (5 bases each). The germline V gene encodes CDR1 MDHEN and CDR2 SYDVKM. The germline V and J ends were trimmed by 8 bases and 4 bases, with 18 bases remaining between them. The length of the CDR3 is 14 residues. The CDR3 DNA follows: TGTGCCAGCGCTGACCCCCGGGGCTCATACGAGCAGTACTTC. Its protein product is CASADPRGSYEQYF.

The chain combines TRBV7-9 with TRBJ2-5; D is ambiguous. The V gene lost 3 bases and the J gene lost 1 base, with 9 bases spanning the gap. Looked up from germline, CDR1 is SEHNR and CDR2 is FQNEAQ (reference sequence). This CDR3 spans 14 amino acids. CDR3 amino acids: CASSLLQLQETQYF. The DNA for the CDR3 is TGTGCCAGCAGCTTGCTACAGCTCCAAGAGACCCAGTACTTC.

V is TRBV20-1 and J is TRBJ2-7, with 7 bases matching TRBD2. Germline CDR1 is DFQATT and CDR2 is SNEGSKA (reference sequence). The CDR3 runs to 15 residues. J lost 2 bases, V lost 4 bases, and 11 bases had no gene match. The CDR3 region is CSATKISGIAYEQYF. The CDR3, as DNA: TGCAGTGCTACTAAGATCAGCGGGATAGCCTACGAGCAGTACTTC.

This clonotype has ten or more counts. The chain carries TRBV28 and TRBJ2-7; 8 nucleotides agree with TRBD2. The CDR3 is 17 amino acids. Trimming at V came to 5 bases and at J to 4 bases, leaving 16 bases not matched to a gene. Germline CDR1 is MDHEN and CDR2 is SYDVKM. This CDR3 reads CASSMPFRAGVPYEQYF. The CDR3 DNA sequence: TGTGCCAGCAGTATGCCTTTTAGAGCGGGAGTCCCTTACGAGCAGTACTTC.

The chain carries TRBV6-1 and TRBJ1-5; D is unclear. The CDR3 extends over 16 amino acids. Trimming removed 7 bases at V and 3 bases at J, with 19 bases between. Germline CDR1 reads MNHNS; CDR2 reads SASEGT. The CDR3 here is CASTRSRDHLNQPQHF. CDR3 nucleotides: TGTGCCAGCACCCGAAGCCGCGACCACCTCAATCAGCCCCAGCATTTT.

This clonotype was counted only a few times. V and J are TRBV9 and TRBJ2-7; D call uncertain. CDR1 is SGDLS and CDR2 is YYNGEE in the germline V gene. This CDR3 contains 13 residues. V shed 0 bases and J shed 4 bases, with 8 bases lying between them. DNA for the CDR3: TGTGCCAGCAGCGTAGAGTCCCAGTACGAGCAGTACTTC. Residues: CASSVESQYEQYF.